The 10 T cell receptor beta chains reported below all come from one sample, sequenced in a study of human T cells and chemical hapten exposure. MiXCR, run by TCRdb on the RACE reads, gives a single entry per CDR3 protein. This table has 180,000 or so distinct CDR3 sequences, roughly 30% appearing once. Regarding time point: pre-sensitization, week 0. Noted treatment: therapeutic diphenylcyclopropenone sensitization with weekly scalp DPC. This material consisted of whole blood, taken in connection with sensitization to the hapten diphenylcyclopropenone (DPC). These TCRs come from a young woman with alopecia areata. Some clones in this sample may be carry-over from other donors' samples.

V usage is TRBV7-8 and J usage is TRBJ2-1, with D unclear. The CDR3 runs to 13 residues. The germline V gene encodes CDR1 SGHVS and CDR2 FQNEAQ. V was shortened by 1 base and J by 5 bases, with 6 bases between the two germline ends. Here the CDR3 reads CASSLVRDNEQFF. The CDR3 nucleotides are TGTGCCAGCAGCTTAGTTAGGGACAATGAGCAGTTCTTC.

The chain recombines TRBV30 with TRBJ2-7; D is undetermined. Germline V CDR1 and CDR2: GTSNPN, SVGIG (reference sequence). The CDR3 runs 15 residues. Trimming removed 0 bases from V and 1 base from J, with 13 bases in between. The CDR3 coding sequence is TGTGCCTGGAGTGTACTGCAGGCAAGATCCTACGAGCAGTACTTC. It specifies CAWSVLQARSYEQYF.

The chain uses TRBV9 and TRBJ2-2, with 7 bases matching TRBD2. The CDR3 runs 15 residues. J was trimmed by 6 bases and V by 0 bases; bases with no gene match: 5. CDR1 and CDR2 (germline): SGDLS, YYNGEE. The DNA of the CDR3 is TGTGCCAGCAGCGTAGAAACGGCGGGAGCCGGGGAGCTGTTTTTT. It yields the protein CASSVETAGAGELFF.

The V gene is TRBV19, the J gene TRBJ2-1, with 9 bases fitting TRBD2. Germline V gene data show CDR1 as LNHDA and CDR2 as SQIVND (reference sequence). The J segment lost 2 bases and the V segment lost 5 bases, leaving 10 bases of the junction unmatched. CDR3 length: 17 amino acids. The CDR3 nucleotides read TGTGCCAGTAGTCCCTCGCATTTAGCGGGGGCCTACAATGAGCAGTTCTTC. Protein: CASSPSHLAGAYNEQFF.

The genes are TRBV7-2 and TRBJ1-6; D is uncertain. Germline values: CDR1 SGHTA, CDR2 FQGNSA. Trimming shortened V by 4 bases and J by 5 bases, and 18 bases separated the two germline ends. The CDR3 length is 17 residues. CDR3 DNA: TGTGCCAGCAGCTCCCACGTTTTACTTCAGGATAATTCACCCCTCCACTTT. Its translation: CASSSHVLLQDNSPLHF. The full variable domain, completed using reference TRBV7-2 and TRBJ1-6, is GAGVSQSPSNKVTEKGKDVELRCDPISGHTALYWYRQSLGQGLEFLIYFQGNSAPDKSGLPSDRFSAERTGGSVSTLTIQRTQQEDSAVYLCASSSHVLLQDNSPLHFGNGTRLTVT.

The table lists this clonotype with a few counts. The chain recombines TRBV28 with TRBJ2-7, with 8 bases that match TRBD2. V shed 3 bases and J 3 bases; nucleotides not matched to a gene: 7. CDR3 length: 15 amino acids. Germline CDR1 and CDR2: MDHEN and SYDVKM. The CDR3 here is CASSLGLAGDYEQYF. Written as DNA, the CDR3 is TGTGCCAGCAGTTTGGGGCTAGCGGGCGACTACGAGCAGTACTTC.

The sample holds a few counts of this clonotype. The chain uses TRBV28 and TRBJ2-2; perhaps TRBD1 as D (5 bases). Germline lookup yields CDR1 MDHEN and CDR2 SYDVKM. CDR3 length: 15 amino acids. V shed 7 bases and J shed 7 bases, with 19 bases lying between them. In DNA, the CDR3 is TGTGCCAGCACCCCACAGGTGGCTGGGCTCGGGGAGCTGTTTTTT. Translation gives CASTPQVAGLGELFF.

V usage is TRBV2 and J usage is TRBJ1-1; no firm D call. V lost 7 bases to trimming and J lost 0 bases, with 9 bases between them. Germline V gene data show CDR1 as SNHLY and CDR2 as FYNNEI. The CDR3 runs to 13 residues. CDR3 residues: CASTQAVNTEAFF. The CDR3 bases are TGTGCCAGCACTCAGGCGGTGAACACTGAAGCTTTCTTT.

V usage is TRBV11-2 and J usage is TRBJ2-5, with D possibly being TRBD1 (5 bases). Germline CDR1 is SGHAT and CDR2 is FQNNGV. This CDR3 region has 15 residues. The V end was cut by 2 bases, the J end by 0 bases, with 10 bases between. CDR3 coding DNA: TGTGCCAGCAGCTTAATCTTAGGGGACCAAGAGACCCAGTACTTC. This codes for CASSLILGDQETQYF.

This clonotype was found a few times. The CDR3 sequence is CATSDLSEGAQETQYF. DNA of the CDR3: TGTGCCACCAGTGATTTGAGTGAGGGGGCGCAGGAGACCCAGTACTTC. The chain combines TRBV24-1 with TRBJ2-5, with 7 positions matching TRBD1. The CDR3 consists of 16 residues. Germline V gene lookup returns CDR1 KGHDR and CDR2 SFDVKD. The J segment lost 5 bases and the V segment lost 0 bases, leaving 8 bases of the junction unmatched.